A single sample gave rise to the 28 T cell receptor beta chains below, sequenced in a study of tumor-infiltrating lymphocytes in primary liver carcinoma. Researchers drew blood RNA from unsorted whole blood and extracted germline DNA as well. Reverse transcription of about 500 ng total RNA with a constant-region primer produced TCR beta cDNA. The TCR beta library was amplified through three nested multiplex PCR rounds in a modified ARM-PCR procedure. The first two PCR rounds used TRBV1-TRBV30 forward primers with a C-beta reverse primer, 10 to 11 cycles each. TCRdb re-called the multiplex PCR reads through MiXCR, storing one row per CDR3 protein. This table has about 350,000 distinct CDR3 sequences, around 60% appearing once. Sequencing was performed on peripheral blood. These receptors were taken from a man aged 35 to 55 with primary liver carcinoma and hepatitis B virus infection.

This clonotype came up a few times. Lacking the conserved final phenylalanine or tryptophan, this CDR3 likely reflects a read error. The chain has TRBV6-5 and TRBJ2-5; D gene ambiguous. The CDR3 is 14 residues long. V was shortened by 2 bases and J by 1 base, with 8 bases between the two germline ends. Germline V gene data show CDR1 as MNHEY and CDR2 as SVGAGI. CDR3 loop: CASSYTQIQETQYL. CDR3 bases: TGTGCCAGCAGTTACACACAGATCCAAGAGACCCAGTACTTG.

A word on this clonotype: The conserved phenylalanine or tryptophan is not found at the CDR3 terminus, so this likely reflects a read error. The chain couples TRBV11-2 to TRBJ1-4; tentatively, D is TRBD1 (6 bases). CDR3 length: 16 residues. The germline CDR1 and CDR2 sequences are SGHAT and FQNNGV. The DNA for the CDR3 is TGTACCAGCAGACGGACAGCTCCCGCAACTAATGAAAAACTGTTTATT. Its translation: CTSRRTAPATNEKLFI.

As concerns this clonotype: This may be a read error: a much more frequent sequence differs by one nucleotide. The CDR3 sequence is CASSQDPFRLQYF. For the CDR3, the DNA is TGCGCCAGCAGCCAAGATCCTTTCAGGCTGCAGTACTTC. This sequence joins TRBV4-3 and TRBJ2-7; unclear D gene. This CDR3 is 13 amino acids long. V was cut by 0 bases and J by 9 bases, with 12 bases left in between. Germline lookup yields CDR1 LGHNA and CDR2 YSLEER.

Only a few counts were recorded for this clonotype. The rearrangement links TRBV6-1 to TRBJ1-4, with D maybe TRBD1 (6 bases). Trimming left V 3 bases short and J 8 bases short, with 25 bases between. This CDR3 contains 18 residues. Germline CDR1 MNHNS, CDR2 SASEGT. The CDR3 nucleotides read TGTGCCAGCAGTGACCCTCGAACTCACAGGGAAACAGGGGAAAAACTGTTTTTT. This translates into CASSDPRTHRETGEKLFF.

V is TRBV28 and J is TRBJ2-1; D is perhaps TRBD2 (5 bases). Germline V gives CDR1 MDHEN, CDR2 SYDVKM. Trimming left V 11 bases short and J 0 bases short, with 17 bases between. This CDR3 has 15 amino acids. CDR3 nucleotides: TGTGCCGGACTCCCGGCAGGTGCCTCCTACAATGAGCAGTTCTTC. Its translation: CAGLPAGASYNEQFF.

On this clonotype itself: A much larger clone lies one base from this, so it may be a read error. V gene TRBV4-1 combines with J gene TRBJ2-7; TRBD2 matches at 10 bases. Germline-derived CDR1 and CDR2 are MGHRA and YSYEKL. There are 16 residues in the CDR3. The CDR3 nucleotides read TGCGCCCGCAGCCCGGGACTAGCGTCAGGAAATCGAGAGCAGTACTTC. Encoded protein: CARSPGLASGNREQYF.

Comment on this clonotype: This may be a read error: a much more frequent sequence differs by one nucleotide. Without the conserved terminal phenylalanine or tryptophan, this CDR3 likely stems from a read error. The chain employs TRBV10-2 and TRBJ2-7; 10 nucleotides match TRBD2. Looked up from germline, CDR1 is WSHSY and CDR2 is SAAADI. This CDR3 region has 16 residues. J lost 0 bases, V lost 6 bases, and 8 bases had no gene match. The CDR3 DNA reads TGCGCCAGCAGGACCGAGGGACTAGCGTCCTCCTACGAGCAGTACTGC. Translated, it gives CASRTEGLASSYEQYC.

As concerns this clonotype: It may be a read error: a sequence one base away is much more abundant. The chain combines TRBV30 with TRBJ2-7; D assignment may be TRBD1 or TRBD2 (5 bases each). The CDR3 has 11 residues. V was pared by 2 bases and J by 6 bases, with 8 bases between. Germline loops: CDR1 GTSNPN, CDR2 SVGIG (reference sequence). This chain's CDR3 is CAWSRGFEQYF. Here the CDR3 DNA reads TGTGCCTGGAGTCGGGGCTTCGAGCAGTACTTC.

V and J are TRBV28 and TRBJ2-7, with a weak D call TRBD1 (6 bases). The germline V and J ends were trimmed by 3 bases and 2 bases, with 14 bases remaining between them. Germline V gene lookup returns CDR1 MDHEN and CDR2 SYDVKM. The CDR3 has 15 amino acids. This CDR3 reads CASSLEPQGPYEQYF. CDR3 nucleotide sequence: TGTGCCAGCAGTTTGGAACCCCAGGGGCCCTACGAGCAGTACTTC. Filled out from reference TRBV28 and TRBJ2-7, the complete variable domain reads DVKVTQSSRYLVKRTGEKVFLECVQDMDHENMFWYRQDPGLGLRLIYFSYDVKMKEKGDIPEGYSVSREKKERFSLILESASTNQTSMYLCASSLEPQGPYEQYFGPGTRLTVT.

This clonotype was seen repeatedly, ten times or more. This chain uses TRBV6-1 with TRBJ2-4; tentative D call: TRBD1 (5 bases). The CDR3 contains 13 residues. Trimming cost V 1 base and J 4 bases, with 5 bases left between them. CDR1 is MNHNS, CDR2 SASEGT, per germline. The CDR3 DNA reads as TGTGCCAGCAGTGAAGGACAGAAAAACATTCAGTACTTC. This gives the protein CASSEGQKNIQYF.

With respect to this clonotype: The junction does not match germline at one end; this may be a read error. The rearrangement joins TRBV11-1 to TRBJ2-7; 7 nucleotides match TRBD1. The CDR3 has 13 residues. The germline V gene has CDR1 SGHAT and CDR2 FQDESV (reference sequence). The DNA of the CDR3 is TGTGCCAGCACCTCCACAGGGGTTCGCGAGCAATACTTC. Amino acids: CASTSTGVREQYF.

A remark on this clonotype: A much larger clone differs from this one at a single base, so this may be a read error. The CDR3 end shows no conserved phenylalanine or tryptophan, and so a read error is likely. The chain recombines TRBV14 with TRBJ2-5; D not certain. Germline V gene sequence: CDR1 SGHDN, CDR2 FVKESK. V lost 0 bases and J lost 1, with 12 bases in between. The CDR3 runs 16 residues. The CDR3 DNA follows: TGTGCCAGCAGCCAAGACCTCCGGGCAGTCCAAGAGACCCAGTACCTC. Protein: CASSQDLRAVQETQYL.

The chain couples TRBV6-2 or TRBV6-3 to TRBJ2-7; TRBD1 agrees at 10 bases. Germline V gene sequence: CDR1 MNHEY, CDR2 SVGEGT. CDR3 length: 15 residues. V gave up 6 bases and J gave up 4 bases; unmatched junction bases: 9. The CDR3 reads CASSNSGTGAYEQYF. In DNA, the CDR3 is TGTGCCAGCAGCAATTCCGGGACAGGGGCGTACGAGCAGTACTTC.

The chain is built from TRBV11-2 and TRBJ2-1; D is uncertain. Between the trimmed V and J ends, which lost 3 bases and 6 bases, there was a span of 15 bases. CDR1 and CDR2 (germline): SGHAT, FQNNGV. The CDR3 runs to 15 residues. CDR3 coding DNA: TGTGCCAGCAGCTTGGATCTCATAATTTGCAATGAGCAGTTCTTC. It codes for CASSLDLIICNEQFF. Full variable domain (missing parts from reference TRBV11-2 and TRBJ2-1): EAGVAQSPRYKIIEKRQSVAFWCNPISGHATLYWYQQILGQGPKLLIQFQNNGVVDDSQLPKDRFSAERLKGVDSTLKIQPAKLEDSAVYLCASSLDLIICNEQFFGPGTRLTVL.

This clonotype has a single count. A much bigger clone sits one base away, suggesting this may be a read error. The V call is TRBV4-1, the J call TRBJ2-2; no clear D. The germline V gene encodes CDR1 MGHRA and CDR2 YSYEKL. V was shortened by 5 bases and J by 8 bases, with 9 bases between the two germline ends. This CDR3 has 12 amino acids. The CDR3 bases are TGCGCCAGCAGCTCGAGAAGGGGGGAGCTGTTTTTT. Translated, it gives CASSSRRGELFF.

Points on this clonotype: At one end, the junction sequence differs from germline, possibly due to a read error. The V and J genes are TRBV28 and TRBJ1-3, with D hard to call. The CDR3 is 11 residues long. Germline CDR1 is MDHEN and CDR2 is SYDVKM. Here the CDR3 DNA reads TGTGCCAGCAGCCGAGTAAACATCATATATTTT. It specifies CASSRVNIIYF. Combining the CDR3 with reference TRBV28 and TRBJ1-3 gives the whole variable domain DVKVTQSSRYLVKRTGEKVFLECVQDMDHENMFWYRQDPGLGLRLIYFSYDVKMKEKGDIPEGYSVSREKKERFSLILESASTNQTSMYLCASSRVNIIYFGEGSWLTVV.

The CDR3, as DNA: TGTGCCAGCAACCGAGGGTGTGCAGATACGCAGTATTTT. It is translated as CASNRGCADTQYF. This chain connects TRBV11-2 to TRBJ2-3; D perhaps matches TRBD2 (5 bases). Trimming stripped 7 bases from V and 4 bases from J, with 12 bases between. CDR3 length: 13 amino acids. Per germline, CDR1 SGHAT and CDR2 FQNNGV.

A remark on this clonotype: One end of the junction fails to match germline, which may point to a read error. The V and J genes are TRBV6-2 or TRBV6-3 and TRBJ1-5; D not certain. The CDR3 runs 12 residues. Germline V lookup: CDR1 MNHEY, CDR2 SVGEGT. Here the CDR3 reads CASSFPNHPQHF. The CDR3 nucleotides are TGTGCCAGTAGTTTCCCTAATCATCCCCAGCATTTT.

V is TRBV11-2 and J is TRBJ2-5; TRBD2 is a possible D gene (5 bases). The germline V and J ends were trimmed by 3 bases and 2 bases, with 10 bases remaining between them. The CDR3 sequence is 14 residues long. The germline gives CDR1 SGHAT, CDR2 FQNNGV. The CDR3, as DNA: TGTGCCAGCAGCTTCGTAGCGTGTCAAGAGACCCAGTACTTC. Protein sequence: CASSFVACQETQYF. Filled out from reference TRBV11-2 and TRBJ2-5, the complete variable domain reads EAGVAQSPRYKIIEKRQSVAFWCNPISGHATLYWYQQILGQGPKLLIQFQNNGVVDDSQLPKDRFSAERLKGVDSTLKIQPAKLEDSAVYLCASSFVACQETQYFGPGTRLLVL.

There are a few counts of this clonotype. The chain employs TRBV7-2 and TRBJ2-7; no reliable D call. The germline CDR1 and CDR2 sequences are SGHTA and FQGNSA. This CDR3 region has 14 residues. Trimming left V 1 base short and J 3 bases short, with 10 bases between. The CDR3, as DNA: TGTGCCAGCAGCTTAGGCATACTGAACTACGAGCAGTACTTC. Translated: CASSLGILNYEQYF.

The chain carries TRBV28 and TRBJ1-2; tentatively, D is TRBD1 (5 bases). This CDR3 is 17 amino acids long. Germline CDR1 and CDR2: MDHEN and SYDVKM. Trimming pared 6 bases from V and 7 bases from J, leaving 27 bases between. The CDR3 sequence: CASSKIDGANYAGGYTF. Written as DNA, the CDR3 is TGTGCCAGCAGCAAAATTGACGGGGCGAATTACGCAGGTGGCTACACCTTC.

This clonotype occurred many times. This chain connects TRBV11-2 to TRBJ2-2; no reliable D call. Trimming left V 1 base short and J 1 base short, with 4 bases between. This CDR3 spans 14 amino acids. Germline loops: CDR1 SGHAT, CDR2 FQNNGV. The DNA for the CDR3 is TGTGCCAGCAGCTTAGTCAAGAACACCGGGGAGCTGTTTTTT. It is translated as CASSLVKNTGELFF.

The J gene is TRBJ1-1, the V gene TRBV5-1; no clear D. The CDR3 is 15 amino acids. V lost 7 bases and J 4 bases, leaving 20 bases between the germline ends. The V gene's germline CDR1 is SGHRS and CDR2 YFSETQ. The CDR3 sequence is CASCPVAASGTEAFF. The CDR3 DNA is TGCGCCAGCTGCCCGGTGGCGGCGAGCGGCACTGAAGCTTTCTTT.

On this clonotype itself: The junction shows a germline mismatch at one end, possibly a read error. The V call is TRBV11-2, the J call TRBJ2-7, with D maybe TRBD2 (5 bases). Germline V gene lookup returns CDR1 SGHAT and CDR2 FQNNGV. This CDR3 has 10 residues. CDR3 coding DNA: TGTGCCGGCAGCCATTGCCGGGGGTACTTC. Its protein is CAGSHCRGYF.

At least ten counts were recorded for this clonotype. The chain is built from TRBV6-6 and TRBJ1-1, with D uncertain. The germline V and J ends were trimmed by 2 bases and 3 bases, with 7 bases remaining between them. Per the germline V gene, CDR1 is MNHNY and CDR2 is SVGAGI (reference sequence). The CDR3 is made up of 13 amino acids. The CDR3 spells CASSYVGDTEAFF. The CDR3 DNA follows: TGTGCCAGCAGTTACGTTGGGGACACTGAAGCTTTCTTT.

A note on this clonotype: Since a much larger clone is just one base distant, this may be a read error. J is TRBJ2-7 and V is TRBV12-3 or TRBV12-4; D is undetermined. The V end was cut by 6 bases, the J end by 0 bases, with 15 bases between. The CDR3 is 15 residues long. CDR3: CASREASSSSYEQYF. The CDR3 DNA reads TGTGCCAGCAGAGAAGCGAGTTCGAGCTCCTACGAGCAGTACTTC.

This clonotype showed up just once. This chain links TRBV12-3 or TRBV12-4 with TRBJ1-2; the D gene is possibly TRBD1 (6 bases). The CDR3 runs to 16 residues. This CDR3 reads CVNSLDLRGANYGYTF. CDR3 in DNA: TGTGTCAACAGTTTAGATCTCAGGGGAGCTAACTATGGCTACACCTTC.

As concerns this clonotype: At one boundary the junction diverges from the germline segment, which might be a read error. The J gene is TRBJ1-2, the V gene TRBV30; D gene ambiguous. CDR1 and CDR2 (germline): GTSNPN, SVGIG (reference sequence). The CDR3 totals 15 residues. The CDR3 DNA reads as TGTCCCTGGAGTGTAGGGCCGTATCTCGAAGGCGACTACACCTTC. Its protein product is CPWSVGPYLEGDYTF. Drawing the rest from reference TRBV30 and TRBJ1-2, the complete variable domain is SQTIHQWPATLVQPVGSPLSLECTVEGTSNPNLYWYRQAAGRGLQLLFYSVGIGQISSEVPQNLSASRPQDRQFILSSKKLLLSDSGFYLCPWSVGPYLEGDYTFGSGTRLTVV.